Listed below are T cell receptor beta chains from one sample, sequenced in a study of shared clonotypes between healthy human individuals. Sequencing used immunoSEQ multiplex PCR; TCRdb keeps in-frame clones, though not all of them. The sample records 900,000 to 1,200,000 clones, 75% to 80% being singletons. Sequences were obtained from memory CD4+ T cells from PBMCs. Receptor source: a young man in good health. Some clones in this sample may be carry-over from other donors' samples. The CDR3 runs from the conserved cysteine through the conserved F or W. D genes are given only for firm matches. Clone size is stated in some rows and not others, as once, few, many or a class when expanded.

length	J	V	size	D	DNA	CDR3
16	TRBJ2-2	TRBV6-1	-	TRBD2	TGTGCCAGCAGTGCACCGGGACTAGCGGGTAGCGGGGAGCTGTTTTTT	CASSAPGLAGSGELFF
13	TRBJ2-5	TRBV15	-	TRBD1	TGTGCCACCAGCTCCCATAGGACAGGGACCCAGTACTTC	CATSSHRTGTQYF
15	TRBJ1-1	TRBV7-3	-	-	TGTGCCAGCAGCTTAGTGGCGGGAGTGAACACTGAAGCTTTCTTT	CASSLVAGVNTEAFF
14	TRBJ1-1	TRBV5-1	-	-	TGCGCCAGCAGCTTGGACGGAACCCCCCCTGAAGCTTTCTTT	CASSLDGTPPEAFF
13	TRBJ2-3	TRBV7-9	-	-	TGTGCCAGCAGCTTTGTAGGCACAGATACGCAGTATTTT	CASSFVGTDTQYF
16	TRBJ2-7	TRBV5-1	-	-	TGCGCCAGCAGCTTGGAAGGGGCGAGGACTATCGGCGAGCAGTACTTC	CASSLEGARTIGEQYF
15	TRBJ2-1	TRBV7-9	-	-	TGTGCCAGCAGCCGAGGGGGAGGCTCCTACAATGAGCAGTTCTTC	CASSRGGGSYNEQFF
15	TRBJ2-3	TRBV5-4	-	-	TGTGCCAGCTCCCCGTTTCCCTCTGTCGCAGATACGCAGTATTTT	CASSPFPSVADTQYF
14	TRBJ1-4	TRBV2	-	TRBD1	TGTGCCAGCAGGTCGGGACAGCACGGAGAAAAACTGTTTTTT	CASRSGQHGEKLFF
15	TRBJ1-5	TRBV10-2	-	TRBD1	TGCGCCAGCAGTGACCGGGACAGGGGGGGGGAGCCCCAGCATTTT	CASSDRDRGGEPQHF
17	TRBJ2-7	TRBV18	-	TRBD2	TGTGCCAGCTCTCCCGGGACTAGCGCAATTTGGTCCTACGAGCAGTACTTC	CASSPGTSAIWSYEQYF
14	TRBJ2-3	TRBV11-3	-	-	TGTGCCAGCAGCTTAGGGGGCTCCCAAGATACGCAGTATTTT	CASSLGGSQDTQYF
15	TRBJ2-7	TRBV7-2	-	TRBD2	TGTGCCAGCAGCTTAGCGGCGGGAGACCCTAGCGAGCAGTACTTC	CASSLAAGDPSEQYF
14	TRBJ1-1	TRBV5-1	-	-	TGCGCCAGCAGAGTCCGGGCTTCTCACACTGAAGCTTTCTTT	CASRVRASHTEAFF
14	TRBJ1-4	TRBV28	-	-	TGTGCCAGCAGGAGGGGGTGGCAAGGTGAAAAACTGTTTTTT	CASRRGWQGEKLFF
15	TRBJ2-3	TRBV27	-	-	TGTGCCAGCAGTGCGACAGGAAAGAGCACAGATACGCAGTATTTT	CASSATGKSTDTQYF
16	TRBJ2-3	TRBV9	-	-	TGTGCCAGCAGCCCCCGGGGTAGCGGACCTTCTGATACGCAGTATTTT	CASSPRGSGPSDTQYF
14	TRBJ1-1	TRBV19	-	-	TGTGCCAGTAGTGGGGGACCTATGAACACTGAAGCTTTCTTT	CASSGGPMNTEAFF
13	TRBJ1-2	TRBV6-5	-	-	TGTGCCAGCAGCTTGGGGAGTAACTATGGCTACACCTTC	CASSLGSNYGYTF
14	TRBJ1-6	TRBV28	-	-	TGTGCCAGCAGTTTGGGGGTGTTTGATTCACCCCTCCACTTT	CASSLGVFDSPLHF
15	TRBJ2-5	TRBV10-3	-	TRBD2	TGTGCCATCAGTGAGGGGTTTAGCGGGGAAGAGACCCAGTACTTC	CAISEGFSGEETQYF
15	TRBJ1-6	TRBV28	-	-	TGTGCCAGCAGTCCCCCTATCGGGGGGAAATCACCCCTCCACTTT	CASSPPIGGKSPLHF
13	TRBJ2-7	TRBV7-3	-	-	TGTGCCAGCAGCTTAGAGGGAAGGGCCCCGCAGTACTTC	CASSLEGRAPQYF
12	TRBJ1-1	TRBV29-1	-	-	TGCAGCGCCCATGACAGGTTGACTGAAGCTTTCTTT	CSAHDRLTEAFF
11	TRBJ1-1	TRBV7-8	few	-	TGTGCCAGCAGCCCGGGGACTGAAGCTTTCTTT	CASSPGTEAFF
16	TRBJ2-1	TRBV7-9	-	-	TGTGCCAGCAGCTTAGGTCTAGCGAGCTCCTACAATGAGCAGTTCTTC	CASSLGLASSYNEQFF
14	TRBJ2-2	TRBV9	-	-	TGTGCCAGCACCCTGTCCTCGACGGTCGGGGAGCTGTTTTTT	CASTLSSTVGELFF
14	TRBJ2-7	TRBV18	-	TRBD1	TGTGCCAGCTCCCGAGACAGGGTGGAAGGAGAGCAGTACTTC	CASSRDRVEGEQYF
14	TRBJ2-7	TRBV7-9	-	-	TGTGCCAGCAGCTCCCGGGACCTCGGAGAGGAGCAGTACTTC	CASSSRDLGEEQYF
16	TRBJ1-1	TRBV18	-	-	TGTGCCAGCTCCCCGTCCGGGACTTGGGTGAACACTGAAGCTTTCTTT	CASSPSGTWVNTEAFF
17	TRBJ2-3	TRBV7-3	few	TRBD2	TGTGCCAGCAGCTTAGGGCCAGCGGGAGCGGGATTAGATACGCAGTATTTT	CASSLGPAGAGLDTQYF
15	TRBJ2-5	TRBV29-1	-	TRBD2	TGCAGCGTGGCTGCGGCTAGCGGGGGACAAGAGACCCAGTACTTC	CSVAAASGGQETQYF
16	TRBJ1-1	TRBV7-9	-	TRBD1	TGTGCCAGCAGCTTAGCCCGGGGACAGGGTAAAACTGAAGCTTTCTTT	CASSLARGQGKTEAFF
11	TRBJ2-5	TRBV28	-	-	TGTGCCAGCGCCGATGAGGAGACCCAGTACTTC	CASADEETQYF
16	TRBJ1-4	TRBV5-1	-	TRBD1	TGCGCCAGCAGCCCGAAATCGACAGGGGTTAATGAAAAACTGTTTTTT	CASSPKSTGVNEKLFF
14	TRBJ2-7	TRBV7-9	few	TRBD1	TGTGCCCCACAGACAGGGCCCTGGAGATACGAGCAGTACTTC	CAPQTGPWRYEQYF
16	TRBJ2-7	TRBV18	-	TRBD1	TGTGCCAGCTCACCAACCCCCTCGGACAGGTCCAACGAGCAGTACTTC	CASSPTPSDRSNEQYF
15	TRBJ1-1	TRBV5-1	-	-	TGCGCCAGCAGCTTGGCAACAGGCGTGAACACTGAAGCTTTCTTT	CASSLATGVNTEAFF
14	TRBJ1-1	TRBV11-3	-	-	TGTGCCAGCAGCTTAGAGGGGGAAGACACTGAAGCTTTCTTT	CASSLEGEDTEAFF
15	TRBJ1-1	TRBV7-9	-	-	TGTGCCAGCAGCCAGGGTGGTGCAGCAGATTTAAAAGCTTTCTTT	CASSQGGAADLKAFF
18	TRBJ2-3	TRBV5-1	-	-	TGCGCCAGCAGCTTGGCTCCGGGACCCGTTGCTAGCACAGATACGCAGTATTTT	CASSLAPGPVASTDTQYF
14	TRBJ1-1	TRBV7-2	once	-	TGTGCCAGCAGCTCCCGAACAGGGAACACTGAAGCTTTCTTT	CASSSRTGNTEAFF
13	TRBJ2-2	TRBV6-5	few	-	TGTGCCAGCAGTTACTTTAGCTCCGGGGAGCTGTTTTTT	CASSYFSSGELFF
12	TRBJ2-1	TRBV6-5	-	-	TGTGCCAGCAGATCTCATAGCGATGAGCAGTTCTTC	CASRSHSDEQFF
19	TRBJ2-1	TRBV7-3	-	TRBD2	TGTGCCAGCAGTTTGACCGGGACTAGCGGGAGGCCGTCCTACAATGAGCAGTTCTTC	CASSLTGTSGRPSYNEQFF
15	TRBJ1-2	TRBV19	-	-	TGTGCCAGTAGTCCACAAGGGGGAGAGGGCTATGGCTACACCTTC	CASSPQGGEGYGYTF
16	TRBJ2-2	TRBV18	-	TRBD1	TGTGCCAGCTCACCCTACCGGACAGGAGCCACCGGGGAGCTGTTTTTT	CASSPYRTGATGELFF
15	TRBJ1-5	TRBV28	-	-	TGTGCCAGCACTCCTCCACAGGGTTTCAATCAGCCCCAGCATTTT	CASTPPQGFNQPQHF
17	TRBJ2-1	TRBV6-1	-	TRBD2	TGTGCCAGCAGTGAGTCATTTCGGCGGGGGACCTACAATGAGCAGTTCTTC	CASSESFRRGTYNEQFF
13	TRBJ1-2	TRBV28	-	-	TGTGCCAGCAGTCCTGACAGTACCTATGGCTACACCTTC	CASSPDSTYGYTF
15	TRBJ2-4	TRBV4-3	few	-	TGCGCCAGCAGCCAAGGGACACCAGGAAAAAACATTCAGTACTTC	CASSQGTPGKNIQYF
14	TRBJ2-1	TRBV5-4	-	TRBD2	TGTGCCAGCAGCTTGGAGCTAGCGGGAAATGAGCAGTTCTTC	CASSLELAGNEQFF
14	TRBJ1-2	TRBV2	-	-	TGTGCCAGCAGTATTGAGGTTACGGGGAGAGGCTACACCTTC	CASSIEVTGRGYTF
15	TRBJ2-7	TRBV4-2	-	TRBD2	TGTGCCAGCAGCCAAACTAGCGGGAGACCCTACGAGCAGTACTTC	CASSQTSGRPYEQYF
15	TRBJ1-1	TRBV7-2	-	-	TGTGCCAGCAGCTTATCGTGGGGCTTGAACACTGAAGCTTTCTTT	CASSLSWGLNTEAFF
16	TRBJ2-2	TRBV7-6	-	-	TGTGCCAGCAGCTTCGGAGCTGGAGGGGCGGCCGGGGAGCTGTTTTTT	CASSFGAGGAAGELFF
13	TRBJ2-6	TRBV5-8	-	-	TGTGCCAGCAGCTCTCTGGGGGCCAACGTCCTGACTTTC	CASSSLGANVLTF
16	TRBJ2-3	TRBV5-4	-	TRBD2	TGTGCCAGCAGCAAAGTAGCGGGAGGGCCTTCAGATACGCAGTATTTT	CASSKVAGGPSDTQYF
14	TRBJ2-7	TRBV28	-	TRBD2	TGTGCCAGCATCTCTAGCGGGTACCCCTACGAGCAGTACTTC	CASISSGYPYEQYF
17	TRBJ2-3	TRBV10-3	-	TRBD2	TGTGCCATCACTCCGGGGCAAGTGGCGGGGGGAGGCTATACGCAGTATTTT	CAITPGQVAGGGYTQYF